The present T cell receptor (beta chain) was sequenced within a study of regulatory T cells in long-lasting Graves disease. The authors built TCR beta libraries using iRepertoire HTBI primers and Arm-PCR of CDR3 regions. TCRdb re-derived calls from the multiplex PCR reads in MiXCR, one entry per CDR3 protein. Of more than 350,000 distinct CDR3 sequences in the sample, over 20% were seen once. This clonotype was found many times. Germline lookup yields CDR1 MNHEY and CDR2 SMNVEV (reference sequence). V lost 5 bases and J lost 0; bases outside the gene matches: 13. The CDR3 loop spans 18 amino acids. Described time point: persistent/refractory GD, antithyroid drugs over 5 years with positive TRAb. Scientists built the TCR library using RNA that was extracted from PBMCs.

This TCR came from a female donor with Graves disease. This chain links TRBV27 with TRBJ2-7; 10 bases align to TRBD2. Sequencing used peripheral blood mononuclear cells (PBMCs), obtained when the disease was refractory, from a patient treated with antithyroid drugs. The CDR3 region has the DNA TGTGCCAGCAGTCCCTCAGGTACTAGCGGGGCCTTCTCCTACGAGCAGTACTTC. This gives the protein CASSPSGTSGAFSYEQYF.